This passage covers 14 T cell receptor beta chains from one sample sequenced in a study of shared clonotypes between healthy human individuals. TCRdb's copy holds only in-frame clones and misses some; the assay was immunoSEQ multiplex PCR. Among some 2,000,000 clones listed, about 94% were seen once. As defined, naive CD8 cells were CD45RO-negative and positively selected for CCR7, with terminally differentiated effector memory CD45RA+ cells excluded. The sample comprised naive CD8+ T cells sorted from blood. The receptors come from a young man in good health.

On this clone: Other DNA sequences in the same sample also yield this CDR3. The chain couples TRBV19 to TRBJ1-1, with D maybe TRBD1 (5 bases). Germline V gene sequence: CDR1 LNHDA, CDR2 SQIVND (reference sequence). The CDR3 is made up of 13 amino acids. With 3 bases removed from V and 5 bases from J, the gap between germline ends came to 10 bases. This CDR3 is CASSIGAGTEAFF. The CDR3 nucleotides are TGTGCCAGTAGTATCGGGGCTGGGACTGAAGCTTTCTTT. The variable domain in full, with the rest retrieved from reference TRBV19 and TRBJ1-1, is DGGITQSPKYLFRKEGQNVTLSCEQNLNHDAMYWYRQDPGQGLRLIYYSQIVNDFQKGDIAEGYSVSREKKESFPLTVTSAQKNPTAFYLCASSIGAGTEAFFGQGTRLTVV.

The rearrangement uses TRBV19 and TRBJ2-7; the D is unclear. Trimming left V 5 bases short and J 0 bases short, with 8 bases between. This CDR3 comprises 13 residues. The germline V gene has CDR1 LNHDA and CDR2 SQIVND (reference sequence). CDR3 sequence: CASSYRHSYEQYF. CDR3 DNA sequence: TGTGCCAGTAGTTATCGGCACTCCTACGAGCAGTACTTC.

This rearrangement joins TRBV28 to TRBJ2-7; maybe TRBD1 (6 bases). This CDR3 contains 16 residues. Germline loops: CDR1 MDHEN, CDR2 SYDVKM. Trimming shortened V by 4 bases and J by 7 bases, and 23 bases separated the two germline ends. For the CDR3, the DNA is TGTGCCAGCAGTTCAACAATGTCGGGACAACCGGGGGAGCAGTACTTC. Protein sequence: CASSSTMSGQPGEQYF. The full variable domain, completed using reference TRBV28 and TRBJ2-7, is DVKVTQSSRYLVKRTGEKVFLECVQDMDHENMFWYRQDPGLGLRLIYFSYDVKMKEKGDIPEGYSVSREKKERFSLILESASTNQTSMYLCASSSTMSGQPGEQYFGPGTRLTVT.

This chain joins TRBV7-3 and TRBJ2-3; D possibly corresponds to TRBD2 (5 bases). The CDR3 covers 13 residues. V lost 5 bases and J lost 0, with 6 bases in between. Germline values: CDR1 SGHTA, CDR2 FQGTGA. The CDR3, as DNA: TGTGCCAGCAGCCGGACTAGCACAGATACGCAGTATTTT. Translated: CASSRTSTDTQYF.

The rearrangement uses TRBV27 and TRBJ2-1, with D unclear. Germline loops: CDR1 MNHEY, CDR2 SMNVEV (reference sequence). Trimming removed 2 bases at V and 9 bases at J, with 8 bases between. The CDR3 sequence is 12 residues long. CDR3 in DNA: TGTGCCAGCAGTTTAATCTCGGGTGAGCAGTTCTTC. The encoded protein is CASSLISGEQFF.

This rearrangement joins TRBV6-6 to TRBJ1-4; the D gene is possibly TRBD1 (6 bases). CDR1 and CDR2 from the germline V gene are MNHNY and SVGAGI (reference sequence). The CDR3 consists of 16 residues. V was trimmed by 0 bases and J by 5 bases, leaving 13 bases between them. The chain's CDR3 is CASSYSVQGGNEKLFF. The CDR3 coding sequence is TGTGCCAGCAGTTACTCAGTACAGGGCGGGAATGAAAAACTGTTTTTT.

The count of this clone is one. The chain has TRBV7-9 and TRBJ2-7, with D tentatively TRBD2 (5 bases). The V end lost 5 bases, the J end lost 3 bases, and 20 bases lay between the germline ends. The CDR3 spans 16 residues. Looked up from germline, CDR1 is SEHNR and CDR2 is FQNEAQ (reference sequence). DNA of the CDR3: TGTGCCAGCAGCCTGGGAGAAAGTGGGCGTTACTACGAGCAGTACTTC. Translating gives CASSLGESGRYYEQYF.

V is TRBV5-6 and J is TRBJ2-3; D unresolved. This CDR3 comprises 15 residues. V was trimmed by 4 bases and J by 0 bases, leaving 12 bases between them. Germline assignment: CDR1 SGHDT and CDR2 YYEEEE. Here the CDR3 DNA reads TGTGCCAGCAGCCTGGTTGAATATAGCACAGATACGCAGTATTTT. This codes for CASSLVEYSTDTQYF. The full variable domain, in which reference TRBV5-6 and TRBJ2-3 provide the parts outside the CDR3, is DAGVTQSPTHLIKTRGQQVTLRCSPKSGHDTVSWYQQALGQGPQFIFQYYEEEERQRGNFPDRFSGHQFPNYSSELNVNALLLGDSALYLCASSLVEYSTDTQYFGPGTRLTVL.

V and J are TRBV6-5 and TRBJ1-3, with a weak D call TRBD1 (5 bases). The V gene lost 0 bases and the J gene lost 11 bases, with 11 bases spanning the gap. Germline CDR1 reads MNHEY; CDR2 reads SVGAGI. There are 13 residues in the CDR3. The CDR3 spells CASSYSNVGPIYF. The DNA of the CDR3 is TGTGCCAGCAGTTACTCTAACGTGGGACCCATATATTTT.

The chain joins TRBV28 to TRBJ1-4, with D possibly TRBD1 on 5 matching bases. This CDR3 region has 14 residues. V shed 3 bases and J shed 6 bases, with 11 bases lying between them. CDR1 and CDR2 from the germline V gene are MDHEN and SYDVKM. CDR3 protein: CASSFRREDEKLFF. In nucleotides, the CDR3 is TGTGCCAGCAGTTTTCGCAGGGAAGATGAAAAACTGTTTTTT.

The chain recombines TRBV7-3 with TRBJ2-3; TRBD2 agrees at 8 bases. CDR3 length: 15 residues. V shed 5 bases, J shed 2 bases, and the junction held 6 bases outside the gene matches. From germline, CDR1 is SGHTA and CDR2 FQGTGA. CDR3 amino acids: CASSHSGAPTDTQYF. CDR3 bases: TGTGCCAGCAGCCATAGCGGGGCTCCCACAGATACGCAGTATTTT.

With respect to this clone: Within the sample, other DNA sequences also encode this same CDR3. The gene calls are TRBV4-3 and TRBJ2-7; D remains unclear. V lost 1 base and J 4 bases, leaving 8 bases between the germline ends. Germline assignment: CDR1 LGHNA and CDR2 YSLEER. This CDR3 has 13 residues. For the CDR3, the DNA is TGCGCCAGCAGCCAAGCTGCCGGGTACGAGCAGTACTTC. It is translated as CASSQAAGYEQYF.

This chain joins TRBV28 and TRBJ2-7, with a tentative D call TRBD1 (6 bases). With 5 bases removed from V and 4 bases from J, the gap between germline ends came to 15 bases. The CDR3 is 14 amino acids. In germline, CDR1 is MDHEN, CDR2 SYDVKM. The DNA for the CDR3 is TGTGCCAGCAGTCCGACAGGCGAAAGGTACGAGCAGTACTTC. Translation: CASSPTGERYEQYF.

The V call is TRBV4-3, the J call TRBJ2-1, with 8 bases fitting TRBD2. The CDR3 is made up of 15 amino acids. The germline CDR1 and CDR2 sequences are LGHNA and YSLEER. J lost 8 bases, V lost 4 bases, and 10 bases had no gene match. CDR3 protein: CASSPKREIPDEQFF. The DNA of the CDR3 is TGCGCCAGCAGCCCCAAGCGGGAGATCCCGGATGAGCAGTTCTTC.